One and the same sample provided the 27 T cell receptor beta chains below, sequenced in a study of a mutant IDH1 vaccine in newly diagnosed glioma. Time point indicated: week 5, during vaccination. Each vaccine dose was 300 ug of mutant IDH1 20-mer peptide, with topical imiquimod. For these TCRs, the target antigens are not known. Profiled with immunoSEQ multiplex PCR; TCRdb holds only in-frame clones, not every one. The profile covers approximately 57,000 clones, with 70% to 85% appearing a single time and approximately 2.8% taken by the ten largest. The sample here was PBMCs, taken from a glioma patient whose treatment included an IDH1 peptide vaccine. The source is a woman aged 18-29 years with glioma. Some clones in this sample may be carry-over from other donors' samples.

The CDR3 DNA reads as TGTGCCACCAGCAGAGTGGGGACAGGGCCCGCCGGGGAGCTGTTTTTT. It specifies CATSRVGTGPAGELFF. The V and J genes are TRBV15 and TRBJ2-2; TRBD1 matches at 9 bases. CDR1 LNHNV and CDR2 YYDKDF come from the germline V gene (reference sequence). V was clipped by 1 base and J by 6 bases; unmatched bases: 6. The CDR3 runs to 16 residues.

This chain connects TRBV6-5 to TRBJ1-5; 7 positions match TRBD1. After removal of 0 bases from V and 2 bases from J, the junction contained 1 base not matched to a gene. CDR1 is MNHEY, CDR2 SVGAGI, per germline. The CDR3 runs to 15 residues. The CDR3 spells CASSYSGQGNQPQHF. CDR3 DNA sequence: TGTGCCAGCAGTTACTCCGGACAGGGCAATCAGCCCCAGCATTTT.

The CDR3 reads CASGTAGRPLGYTF. The DNA for the CDR3 is TGTGCCAGCGGGACAGCCGGTCGTCCCTTGGGCTACACCTTC. The chain employs TRBV2 and TRBJ1-2; 7 nucleotides line up with TRBD1. This CDR3 has 14 residues. Germline lookup yields CDR1 SNHLY and CDR2 FYNNEI. J was trimmed by 8 bases and V by 8 bases; bases with no gene match: 14.

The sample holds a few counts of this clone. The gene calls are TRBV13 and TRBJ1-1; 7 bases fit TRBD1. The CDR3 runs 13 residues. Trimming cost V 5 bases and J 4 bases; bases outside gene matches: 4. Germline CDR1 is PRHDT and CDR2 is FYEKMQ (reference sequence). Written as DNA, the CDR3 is TGTGCCAGCAGCCCCCGGGACAGCACTGAAGCTTTCTTT. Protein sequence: CASSPRDSTEAFF.

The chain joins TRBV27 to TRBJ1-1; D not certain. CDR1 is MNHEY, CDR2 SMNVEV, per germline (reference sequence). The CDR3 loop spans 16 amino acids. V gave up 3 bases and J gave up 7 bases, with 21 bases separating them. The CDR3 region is CASSFVALHSSVEAFF. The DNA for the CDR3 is TGTGCCAGCAGTTTTGTGGCCCTCCACTCATCCGTTGAAGCTTTCTTT.

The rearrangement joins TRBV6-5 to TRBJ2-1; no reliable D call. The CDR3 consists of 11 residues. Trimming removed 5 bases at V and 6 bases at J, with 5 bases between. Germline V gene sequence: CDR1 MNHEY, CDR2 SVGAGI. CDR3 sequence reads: CASSHVNEQFF. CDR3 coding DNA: TGTGCCAGCAGTCATGTCAATGAGCAGTTCTTC.

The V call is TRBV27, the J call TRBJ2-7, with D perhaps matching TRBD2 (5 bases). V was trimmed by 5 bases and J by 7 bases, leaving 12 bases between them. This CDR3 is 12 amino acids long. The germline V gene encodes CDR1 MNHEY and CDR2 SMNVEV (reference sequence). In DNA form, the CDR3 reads TGTGCCAGCAGTCCGTGGACGGGGGAGCAGTACTTC. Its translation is CASSPWTGEQYF.

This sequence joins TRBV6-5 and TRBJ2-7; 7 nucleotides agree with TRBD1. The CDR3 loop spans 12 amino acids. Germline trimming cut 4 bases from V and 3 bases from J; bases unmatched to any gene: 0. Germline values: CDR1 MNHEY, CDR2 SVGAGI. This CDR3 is CASSWDSYEQYF. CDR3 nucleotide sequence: TGTGCCAGCAGTTGGGACAGCTACGAGCAGTACTTC.

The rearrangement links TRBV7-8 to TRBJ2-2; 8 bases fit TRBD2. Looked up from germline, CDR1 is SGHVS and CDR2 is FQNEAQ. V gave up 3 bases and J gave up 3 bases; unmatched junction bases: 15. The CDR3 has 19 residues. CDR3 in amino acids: CASSFAREREISDTGELFF. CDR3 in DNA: TGTGCCAGCAGCTTCGCCCGGGAGCGGGAGATTTCGGACACCGGGGAGCTGTTTTTT.

The CDR3, as DNA: TGTGCCAGCAGCTTACCTGGACCTATGGGAGATGGCTACACCTTC. This sequence encodes CASSLPGPMGDGYTF. The chain joins TRBV7-2 to TRBJ1-2; D unresolved. Trimming took off 2 bases at V and 6 bases at J, with 16 bases between the two ends. Germline V gene data show CDR1 as SGHTA and CDR2 as FQGNSA. The CDR3 length is 15 residues.

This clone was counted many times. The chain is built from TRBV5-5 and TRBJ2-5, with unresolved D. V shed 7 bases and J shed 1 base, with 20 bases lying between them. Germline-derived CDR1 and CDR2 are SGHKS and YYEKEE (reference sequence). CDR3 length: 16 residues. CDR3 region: CASAEVEVVGQETQYF. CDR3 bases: TGTGCCAGCGCAGAAGTTGAGGTAGTTGGCCAAGAGACCCAGTACTTC.

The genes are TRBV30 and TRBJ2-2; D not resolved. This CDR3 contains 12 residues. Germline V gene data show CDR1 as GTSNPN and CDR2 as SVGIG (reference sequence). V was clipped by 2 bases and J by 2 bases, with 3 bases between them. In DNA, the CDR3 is TGTGCCTGGAGTTCAAACACCGGGGAGCTGTTTTTT. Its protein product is CAWSSNTGELFF. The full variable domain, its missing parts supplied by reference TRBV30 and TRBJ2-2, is SQTIHQWPATLVQPVGSPLSLECTVEGTSNPNLYWYRQAAGRGLQLLFYSVGIGQISSEVPQNLSASRPQDRQFILSSKKLLLSDSGFYLCAWSSNTGELFFGEGSRLTVL.

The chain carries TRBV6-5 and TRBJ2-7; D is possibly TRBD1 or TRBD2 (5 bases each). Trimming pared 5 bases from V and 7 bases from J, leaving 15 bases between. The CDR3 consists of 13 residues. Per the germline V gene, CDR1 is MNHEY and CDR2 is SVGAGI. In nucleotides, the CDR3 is TGTGCCAGCAGTCAGGGACCGGGGTGGGAGCAGTACTTC. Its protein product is CASSQGPGWEQYF.

CDR3 region: CASSPGGRSTGELFF. CDR3 coding DNA: TGTGCCAGTAGCCCCGGGGGGCGTAGCACCGGGGAGCTGTTTTTT. The chain combines TRBV19 with TRBJ2-2; TRBD2 is a possible D gene (7 bases). The CDR3 is 15 residues long. V was clipped by 6 bases and J by 4 bases, with 15 bases between them. The germline CDR1 and CDR2 sequences are LNHDA and SQIVND (reference sequence).

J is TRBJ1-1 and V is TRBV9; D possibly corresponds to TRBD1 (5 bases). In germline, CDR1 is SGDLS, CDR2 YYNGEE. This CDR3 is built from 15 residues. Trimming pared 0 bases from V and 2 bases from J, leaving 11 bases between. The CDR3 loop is CASSVGGPTNTEAFF. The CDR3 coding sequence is TGTGCCAGCAGCGTAGGGGGCCCCACAAACACTGAAGCTTTCTTT.

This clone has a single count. The CDR3 region is CASSSTGGSGNTIYF. CDR3 bases: TGTGCCAGCAGTTCTACAGGGGGCTCTGGAAACACCATATATTTT. The chain uses TRBV6-6 and TRBJ1-3; the match to TRBD1 covers 8 bases. V dropped 4 bases and J dropped 0; count of bases not matched to a gene: 2. Looked up from germline, CDR1 is MNHNY and CDR2 is SVGAGI (reference sequence). The CDR3 has 15 amino acids.

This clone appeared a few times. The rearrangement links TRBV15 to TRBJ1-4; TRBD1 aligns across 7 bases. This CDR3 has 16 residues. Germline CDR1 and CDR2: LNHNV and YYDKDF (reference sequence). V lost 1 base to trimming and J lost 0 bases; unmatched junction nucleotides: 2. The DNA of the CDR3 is TGTGCCACCAGCAGAGTCACAGGGGCAACTAATGAAAAACTGTTTTTT. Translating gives CATSRVTGATNEKLFF. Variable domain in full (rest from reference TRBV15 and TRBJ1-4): DAMVIQNPRYQVTQFGKPVTLSCSQTLNHNVMYWYQQKSSQAPKLLFHYYDKDFNNEADTPDNFQSRRPNTSFCFLDIRSPGLGDTAMYLCATSRVTGATNEKLFFGSGTQLSVL.

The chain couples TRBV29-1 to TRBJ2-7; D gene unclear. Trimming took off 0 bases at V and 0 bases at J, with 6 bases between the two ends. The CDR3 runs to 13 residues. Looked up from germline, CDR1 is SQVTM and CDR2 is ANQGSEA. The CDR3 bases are TGCAGCGTTGAAGATAGGAGCTCCTACGAGCAGTACTTC. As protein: CSVEDRSSYEQYF.

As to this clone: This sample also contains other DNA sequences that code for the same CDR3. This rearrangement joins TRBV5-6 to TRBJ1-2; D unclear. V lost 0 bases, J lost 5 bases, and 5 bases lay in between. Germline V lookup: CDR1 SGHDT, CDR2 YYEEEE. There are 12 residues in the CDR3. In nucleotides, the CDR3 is TGTGCCAGCAGCTTGGACAGTTATGGCTACACCTTC. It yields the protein CASSLDSYGYTF.

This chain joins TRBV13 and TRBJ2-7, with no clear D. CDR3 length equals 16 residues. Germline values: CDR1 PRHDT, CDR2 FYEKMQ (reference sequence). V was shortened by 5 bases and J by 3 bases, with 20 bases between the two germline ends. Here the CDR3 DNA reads TGTGCCAGCAGCCGAGCCGCATGGCCCACCCACTACGAGCAGTACTTC. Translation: CASSRAAWPTHYEQYF.

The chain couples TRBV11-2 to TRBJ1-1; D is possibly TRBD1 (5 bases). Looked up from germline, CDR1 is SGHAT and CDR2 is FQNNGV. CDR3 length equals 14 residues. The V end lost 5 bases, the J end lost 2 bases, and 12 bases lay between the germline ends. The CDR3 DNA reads TGTGCCAGCAGCCTGGGGTGGGGCAACACTGAAGCTTTCTTT. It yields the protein CASSLGWGNTEAFF. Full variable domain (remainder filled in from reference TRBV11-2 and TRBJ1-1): EAGVAQSPRYKIIEKRQSVAFWCNPISGHATLYWYQQILGQGPKLLIQFQNNGVVDDSQLPKDRFSAERLKGVDSTLKIQPAKLEDSAVYLCASSLGWGNTEAFFGQGTRLTVV.

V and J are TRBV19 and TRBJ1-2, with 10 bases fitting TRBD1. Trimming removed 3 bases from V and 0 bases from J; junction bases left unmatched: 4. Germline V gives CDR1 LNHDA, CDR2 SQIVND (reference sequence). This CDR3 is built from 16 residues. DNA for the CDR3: TGTGCCAGTAGTATCCAGACAGGGGGCTCTAACTATGGCTACACCTTC. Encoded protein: CASSIQTGGSNYGYTF.

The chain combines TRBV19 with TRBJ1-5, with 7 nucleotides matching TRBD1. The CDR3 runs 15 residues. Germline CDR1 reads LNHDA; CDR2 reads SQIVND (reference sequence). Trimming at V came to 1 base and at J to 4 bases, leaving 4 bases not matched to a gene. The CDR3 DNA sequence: TGTGCCAGTAGTATAGTTGGGACAGCTAATCAGCCCCAGCATTTT. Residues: CASSIVGTANQPQHF. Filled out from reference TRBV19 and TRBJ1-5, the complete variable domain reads DGGITQSPKYLFRKEGQNVTLSCEQNLNHDAMYWYRQDPGQGLRLIYYSQIVNDFQKGDIAEGYSVSREKKESFPLTVTSAQKNPTAFYLCASSIVGTANQPQHFGDGTRLSIL.

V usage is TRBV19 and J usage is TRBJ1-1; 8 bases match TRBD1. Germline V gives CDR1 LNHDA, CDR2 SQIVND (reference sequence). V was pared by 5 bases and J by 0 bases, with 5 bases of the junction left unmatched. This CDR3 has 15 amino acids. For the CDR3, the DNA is TGTGCCAGTAGTCTCGGACAGGGAGTGAACACTGAAGCTTTCTTT. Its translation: CASSLGQGVNTEAFF.

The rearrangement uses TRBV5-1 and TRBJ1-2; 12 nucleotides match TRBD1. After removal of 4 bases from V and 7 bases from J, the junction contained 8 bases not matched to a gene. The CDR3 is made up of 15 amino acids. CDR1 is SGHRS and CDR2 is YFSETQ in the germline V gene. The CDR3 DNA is TGCGCCAGCAGCCCCGGGACAGGGGGCACAACTGGCTACACCTTC. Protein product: CASSPGTGGTTGYTF.

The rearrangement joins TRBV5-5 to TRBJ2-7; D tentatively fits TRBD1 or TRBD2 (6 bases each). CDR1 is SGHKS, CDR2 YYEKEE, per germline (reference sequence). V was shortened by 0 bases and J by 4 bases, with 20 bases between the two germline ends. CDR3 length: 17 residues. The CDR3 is CASSLVVGGLGGYEQYF. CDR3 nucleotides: TGTGCCAGCAGCTTGGTAGTTGGGGGGCTCGGAGGTTACGAGCAGTACTTC.

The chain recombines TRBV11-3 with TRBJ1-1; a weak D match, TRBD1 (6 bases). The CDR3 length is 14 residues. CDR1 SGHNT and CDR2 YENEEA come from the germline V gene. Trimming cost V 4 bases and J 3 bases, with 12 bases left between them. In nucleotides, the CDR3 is TGTGCCAGCAGCTCCTACTCAGGGGACACTGAAGCTTTCTTT. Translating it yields CASSSYSGDTEAFF.